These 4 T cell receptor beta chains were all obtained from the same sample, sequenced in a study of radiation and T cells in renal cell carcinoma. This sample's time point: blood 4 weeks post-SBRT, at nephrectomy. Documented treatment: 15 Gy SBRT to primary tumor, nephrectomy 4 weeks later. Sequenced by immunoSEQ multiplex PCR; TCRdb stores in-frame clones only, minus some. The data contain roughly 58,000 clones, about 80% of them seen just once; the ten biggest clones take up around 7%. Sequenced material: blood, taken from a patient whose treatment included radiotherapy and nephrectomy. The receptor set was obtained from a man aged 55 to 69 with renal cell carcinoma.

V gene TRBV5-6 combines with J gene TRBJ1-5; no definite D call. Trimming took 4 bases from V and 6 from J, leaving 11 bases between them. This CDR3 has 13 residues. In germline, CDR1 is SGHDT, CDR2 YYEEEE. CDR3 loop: CASSVSGTQPQHF. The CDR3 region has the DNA TGTGCCAGCAGCGTCTCAGGTACTCAGCCCCAGCATTTT. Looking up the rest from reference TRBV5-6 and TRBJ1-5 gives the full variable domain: DAGVTQSPTHLIKTRGQQVTLRCSPKSGHDTVSWYQQALGQGPQFIFQYYEEEERQRGNFPDRFSGHQFPNYSSELNVNALLLGDSALYLCASSVSGTQPQHFGDGTRLSIL.

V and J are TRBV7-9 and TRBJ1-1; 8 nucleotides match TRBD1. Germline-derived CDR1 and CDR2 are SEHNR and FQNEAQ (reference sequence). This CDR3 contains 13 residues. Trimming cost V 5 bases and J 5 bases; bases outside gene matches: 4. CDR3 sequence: CASSPDRATEAFF. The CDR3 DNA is TGTGCCAGCAGCCCGGACAGGGCGACTGAAGCTTTCTTT.

Here the CDR3 reads CASSEWKSGANVLTF. CDR3 in DNA: TGTGCCAGCAGTGAATGGAAATCTGGGGCCAACGTCCTGACTTTC. The rearrangement joins TRBV25-1 to TRBJ2-6; D gene uncertain. Germline-derived CDR1 and CDR2 are MGHDK and SYGVNS. The germline V and J ends were trimmed by 1 base and 1 base, with 5 bases remaining between them. The CDR3 runs to 15 residues.

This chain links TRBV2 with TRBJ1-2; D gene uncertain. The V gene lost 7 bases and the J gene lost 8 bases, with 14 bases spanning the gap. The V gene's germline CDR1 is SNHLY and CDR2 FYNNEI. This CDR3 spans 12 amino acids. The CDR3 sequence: CASTPGRWGYTF. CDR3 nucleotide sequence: TGTGCCAGCACCCCCGGGAGGTGGGGCTACACCTTC.